This TCR beta chain was identified in a study of cytomegalovirus exposure and HLA in healthy donors. General observations from the study: A few chains tied to CMV proved CMV antigen-specific in vitro.

As regards this clone: No antigen is known for it. The junction departs from germline at one end; a sequencing error may be responsible.

Data came from immunoSEQ multiplex PCR; TCRdb stores just in-frame clones and leaves some out. This table has around 200,000 clones, about 81% appearing once. Germline V gene lookup returns CDR1 SEHNR and CDR2 FQNEAQ (reference sequence). The CDR3 contains 14 residues. V is TRBV7-9 and J is TRBJ1-1; D remains unclear. The clonotype comes from a young woman in good health and CMV-seronegative. The specimen was PBMCs. CDR3 bases: TGTGCCAGCAGCTTAGCGGGGAGCCCAGACTTGGGAATTTTT. This encodes CASSLAGSPDLGIF. Variable domain in full (rest from reference TRBV7-9 and TRBJ1-1): DTGVSQNPRHKITKRGQNVTFRCDPISEHNRLYWYRQTLGQGPEFLTYFQNEAQLEKSRLLSDRFSAERPKGSFSTLEIQRTEQGDSAMYLCASSLAGSPDLGIFGQGTRLTVV.